This TCR beta chain was identified in a study of blood T cells in healthy people across ages. The authors ran a second PCR of roughly 6 to 11 cycles using a sample-barcoded 5' primer and a J-beta primer mix. Every cDNA molecule carried a tag from a template-switch adaptor bearing 12 random nucleotides. Via MiXCR, TCRdb re-called the 5' RACE reads, giving one row per CDR3 protein. The data show about 1.6 million distinct CDR3 sequences, with about 32% seen just once and roughly 12% held by the top ten. Only a few counts were recorded for this clonotype. The sample comprised blood. The receptor was isolated from a woman aged 25 to 45 in good health.

The CDR3 nucleotides read TGTGCCAGCAGCGTAACCCCGGGACTAGCGGGAGGGAGAGATACGCAGTATTTT. Encoded protein: CASSVTPGLAGGRDTQYF. The genes are TRBV9 and TRBJ2-3; 16 bases map to TRBD2. Per the germline V gene, CDR1 is SGDLS and CDR2 is YYNGEE. The CDR3 length is 18 residues. The ends lost 1 base at V and 5 bases at J; junction bases unmatched: 7.